Following are 17 T cell receptor beta chains from one sample sequenced in a study of cytomegalovirus exposure and HLA in healthy donors. Repertoires were generated with immunoSEQ multiplex PCR, while TCRdb's copy carries only in-frame clones and drops some. This repertoire shows approximately 280,000 clones, approximately 88% found once; its top ten account for 0.92%. The sample consisted of PBMCs. The source is a woman between 18 and 29 years old in good health and CMV-seronegative.

The CDR3 DNA follows: TGTGCCAGCAGCGCCTCGCGGGGCTCTCTCTACGAGCAGTACTTC. Its translation: CASSASRGSLYEQYF. The V and J genes are TRBV7-2 and TRBJ2-7; D may be TRBD2 (6 bases). Germline V CDR1 and CDR2: SGHTA, FQGNSA. V lost 5 bases to trimming and J lost 3 bases, with 17 bases between them. This CDR3 is 15 amino acids long.

The chain carries TRBV7-6 and TRBJ2-7; 7 positions agree with TRBD1. V lost 1 base, J lost 4 bases, and 7 bases stayed unmatched. Germline assignment: CDR1 SGHVS and CDR2 FNYEAQ. This CDR3 is 15 amino acids long. The CDR3 DNA sequence: TGTGCCAGCAGCTTAGAGACAGGGCTCAGATACGAGCAGTACTTC. This encodes CASSLETGLRYEQYF.

This chain connects TRBV7-2 to TRBJ2-5, with 7 bases aligning to TRBD1. The CDR3 has 14 residues. V shed 3 bases and J 3 bases; nucleotides not matched to a gene: 4. CDR1 is SGHTA, CDR2 FQGNSA, per germline. CDR3 amino acids: CASSFQTGKETQYF. CDR3 bases: TGTGCCAGCAGCTTTCAGACAGGGAAAGAGACCCAGTACTTC.

This clone was observed a single time. V and J are TRBV15 and TRBJ2-1, with 9 bases matching TRBD2. The CDR3 totals 17 residues. Trimming at V came to 0 bases and at J to 4 bases, leaving 7 bases not matched to a gene. CDR1 is LNHNV and CDR2 is YYDKDF in the germline V gene (reference sequence). The CDR3 DNA sequence: TGTGCCACCAGCAGAGATGTCGGCGGGAGGGGGTACAATGAGCAGTTCTTC. Residues: CATSRDVGGRGYNEQFF.

This sequence joins TRBV6-5 and TRBJ2-7; the D gene is possibly TRBD2 (5 bases). From germline, CDR1 is MNHEY and CDR2 SVGAGI. With 3 bases removed from V and 7 bases from J, the gap between germline ends came to 10 bases. The CDR3 consists of 12 residues. The CDR3 here is CASSYEGGEQYF. The CDR3 DNA sequence: TGTGCCAGCAGTTATGAGGGCGGGGAGCAGTACTTC.

The chain links TRBV2 to TRBJ2-5; 7 positions agree with TRBD2. The CDR3 contains 15 residues. The germline gives CDR1 SNHLY, CDR2 FYNNEI. Unmatched junction bases numbered 13, after V lost 7 bases and J lost 5 bases. CDR3 in amino acids: CASTGFGAGAETQYF. The DNA of the CDR3 is TGTGCCAGCACAGGGTTCGGGGCGGGAGCGGAGACCCAGTACTTC.

The chain has TRBV6-1 and TRBJ2-7, with TRBD1 matching over 8 bases. Trimming removed 6 bases from V and 5 bases from J; junction bases left unmatched: 12. Germline lookup yields CDR1 MNHNS and CDR2 SASEGT. The CDR3 spans 15 residues. The chain's CDR3 is CASRNPGQGRDEQYF. CDR3 coding DNA: TGTGCCAGCAGAAACCCCGGACAGGGACGGGACGAGCAGTACTTC.

The chain recombines TRBV15 with TRBJ2-5; 7 bases fit TRBD1. Germline loops: CDR1 LNHNV, CDR2 YYDKDF (reference sequence). The length of the CDR3 is 15 residues. The trim removed 1 base at V and 5 bases at J, leaving 7 bases unmatched. The CDR3 DNA follows: TGTGCCACCAGCAGAGGGGACAGCGTTTTGGAGACCCAGTACTTC. It is translated as CATSRGDSVLETQYF.

J is TRBJ1-4 and V is TRBV28; 8 positions match TRBD1. V shed 5 bases and J 8 bases; nucleotides not matched to a gene: 4. Per the germline V gene, CDR1 is MDHEN and CDR2 is SYDVKM. This CDR3 has 13 amino acids. CDR3 residues: CASSRTGSEKLFF. DNA of the CDR3: TGTGCCAGCAGTCGGACAGGGAGCGAAAAACTGTTTTTT.

The chain combines TRBV6-5 with TRBJ1-1; 8 positions agree with TRBD1. Germline V gene lookup returns CDR1 MNHEY and CDR2 SVGAGI. This CDR3 region has 13 residues. The ends lost 5 bases at V and 6 bases at J; junction bases unmatched: 5. The CDR3 reads CASSQGQEAEAFF. The CDR3 region has the DNA TGTGCCAGCAGTCAGGGACAGGAGGCTGAAGCTTTCTTT.

The V gene is TRBV30, the J gene TRBJ2-7, with no clear D. Between the trimmed V and J ends, which lost 2 bases and 5 bases, there was a span of 13 bases. Per germline, CDR1 GTSNPN and CDR2 SVGIG (reference sequence). The CDR3 spans 13 residues. Written as DNA, the CDR3 is TGTGCCTGGAGTACCAGACCTCGGGACGAGCAGTACTTC. Translated: CAWSTRPRDEQYF.

J is TRBJ1-2 and V is TRBV30; D remains ambiguous. This CDR3 is 13 amino acids long. Germline values: CDR1 GTSNPN, CDR2 SVGIG (reference sequence). V was pared by 0 bases and J by 8 bases, with 13 bases between. The CDR3 DNA sequence: TGTGCCTGGAGTGTGGAAGGAGAAGAGGGCTACACCTTC. Translating gives CAWSVEGEEGYTF. The whole variable domain, filled in from reference TRBV30 and TRBJ1-2, reads SQTIHQWPATLVQPVGSPLSLECTVEGTSNPNLYWYRQAAGRGLQLLFYSVGIGQISSEVPQNLSASRPQDRQFILSSKKLLLSDSGFYLCAWSVEGEEGYTFGSGTRLTVV.

V is TRBV20-1 and J is TRBJ2-7, with D perhaps matching TRBD2 (5 bases). V was clipped by 3 bases and J by 7 bases, with 10 bases between them. Per the germline V gene, CDR1 is DFQATT and CDR2 is SNEGSKA (reference sequence). There are 11 residues in the CDR3. The CDR3 here is CSASRGREQYF. CDR3 DNA sequence: TGCAGTGCTAGTAGAGGGCGTGAGCAGTACTTC.

The chain links TRBV6-6 to TRBJ1-4, with TRBD1 matching over 7 bases. The CDR3 has 11 residues. The J segment lost 14 bases and the V segment lost 6 bases, leaving 6 bases of the junction unmatched. From germline, CDR1 is MNHNY and CDR2 SVGAGI (reference sequence). The CDR3 DNA reads TGTGCCAGCAGCTACGGACAGGACCTGTTTTTT. Protein sequence: CASSYGQDLFF.

The V and J genes are TRBV6-5 and TRBJ2-7, with 7 bases aligning to TRBD2. CDR3 size: 15 residues. CDR1 is MNHEY and CDR2 is SVGAGI in the germline V gene. The ends lost 0 bases at V and 7 bases at J; junction bases unmatched: 9. The CDR3 here is CASSYSTSGGSEQYF. CDR3 nucleotides: TGTGCCAGCAGTTACTCAACCTCCGGCGGGAGTGAGCAGTACTTC.

The genes are TRBV27 and TRBJ2-1; TRBD2 matches at 7 bases. The CDR3 has 13 residues. CDR1 and CDR2 (germline): MNHEY, SMNVEV (reference sequence). V was pared by 4 bases and J by 10 bases, with 7 bases of the junction left unmatched. This CDR3 reads CASSWAGVQEQFF. CDR3 DNA sequence: TGTGCCAGCAGTTGGGCGGGAGTTCAGGAGCAGTTCTTC.

The rearrangement joins TRBV28 to TRBJ2-1; a possible D gene is TRBD2 (5 bases). V gave up 7 bases and J gave up 8 bases, with 18 bases separating them. CDR3 length equals 14 residues. Germline CDR1 reads MDHEN; CDR2 reads SYDVKM. Here the CDR3 reads CASIRGPEVHEQFF. In nucleotides, the CDR3 is TGTGCCAGCATTCGGGGTCCTGAGGTCCATGAGCAGTTCTTC.